This T cell receptor beta chain comes out of a study of T cell repertoires and leukemia-associated antigens. Relative to its sample, this clonotype is medium-sized. Its antigen remains unidentified. The V and J ends lost 6 bases and 2 bases respectively, with 10 bases between them. The CDR3 is 13 amino acids. Germline V gives CDR1 KGHSH, CDR2 LQKENI. Whole-study results and caveats: Specificity and function of the expanded clones need further investigation.

CD3+ T cells were rested overnight without fetal bovine serum. In TCRdb, the 5' RACE reads were re-called with MiXCR into one record per CDR3 protein. Of 10,000 to 13,000 distinct CDR3 sequences detected, approximately 43% appear once; the ten largest clones hold 27%. The sample consisted of CD3+ T cells sorted from blood and cultured. V gene TRBV18 combines with J gene TRBJ2-5, with TRBD2 as a possible D gene (6 bases). The receptor's source is a female donor in good health. The CDR3 nucleotides are TGTGCCAGCTCCGTACTAGCACAAGAGACCCAGTACTTC. Translating it yields CASSVLAQETQYF.